The 22 T cell receptor beta chains presented below share a single source sample, sequenced in a study of STAT5B mutations in CD4+ large granular lymphocyte leukemia. TCRdb's table, derived via immunoSEQ multiplex PCR, lists solely in-frame clones and lacks some. The top ten hold about 0.45% of the sample, which has fewer than 35,000 clones, around two thirds seen once. Specimen: CD4+ T cells from blood buffy coats. Receptors originate from a human donor in good health.

The chain uses TRBV6-5 and TRBJ1-2, with 8 nucleotides matching TRBD1. The CDR3 consists of 16 residues. Losses at the gene ends were 2 bases for V and 7 bases for J; bases not matched to a gene: 12. CDR1 is MNHEY, CDR2 SVGAGI, per germline. The CDR3 DNA reads as TGTGCCAGCAGTTACGCAGGGGGCTCTTTCAGTGGTGGCTACACCTTC. Translation: CASSYAGGSFSGGYTF.

In this sample, this clone turned up once. This sequence joins TRBV5-8 and TRBJ1-2, with D uncertain. The ends were cut back, 0 bases at V and 4 bases at J, with 13 bases in the middle. The CDR3 runs to 15 residues. Germline CDR1 reads SGHTS; CDR2 reads YDEGEE. CDR3 region: CASSLVGQTAYGYTF. DNA of the CDR3: TGTGCCAGCAGCTTGGTGGGTCAGACCGCCTATGGCTACACCTTC. The full variable domain, with the rest looked up from reference TRBV5-8 and TRBJ1-2, is EAGVTQSPTHLIKTRGQQATLRCSPISGHTSVYWYQQALGLGLQFLLWYDEGEERNRGNFPPRFSGRQFPNYSSELNVNALELEDSALYLCASSLVGQTAYGYTFGSGTRLTVV.

The V gene is TRBV6-5, the J gene TRBJ2-7; the match to TRBD2 covers 8 bases. V was clipped by 1 base and J by 7 bases; unmatched bases: 9. Germline CDR1 reads MNHEY; CDR2 reads SVGAGI. The CDR3 length is 15 residues. The CDR3 protein is CASSYFGGAMGEQYF. The DNA of the CDR3 is TGTGCCAGCAGTTACTTCGGGGGGGCCATGGGGGAGCAGTACTTC.

V usage is TRBV7-9 and J usage is TRBJ2-5; the D call may be TRBD1 or TRBD2 (5 bases each). This CDR3 has 16 residues. CDR1 is SEHNR, CDR2 FQNEAQ, per germline (reference sequence). With 1 base removed from V and 3 bases from J, the gap between germline ends came to 15 bases. The CDR3 region has the DNA TGTGCCAGCAGCTTAGAAGTGGGACCGCTAAAAGAGACCCAGTACTTC. Protein sequence: CASSLEVGPLKETQYF.

The chain combines TRBV7-9 with TRBJ2-1, with no clear D. This CDR3 comprises 13 residues. From germline, CDR1 is SEHNR and CDR2 FQNEAQ (reference sequence). V was pared by 1 base and J by 5 bases, with 6 bases between. The CDR3 here is CASSLGHNNEQFF. CDR3 coding DNA: TGTGCCAGCAGCTTAGGCCACAACAATGAGCAGTTCTTC.

The chain combines TRBV2 with TRBJ2-5; 7 bases are a match to TRBD1. CDR3 length: 17 amino acids. CDR1 SNHLY and CDR2 FYNNEI come from the germline V gene. After removal of 3 bases from V and 1 base from J, the junction contained 11 bases not matched to a gene. The CDR3 DNA reads as TGTGCCAGCAGTGATGTAAGGGACAGCTTCTCCCAAGAGACCCAGTACTTC. It specifies CASSDVRDSFSQETQYF.

The chain joins TRBV14 to TRBJ2-2; D is undetermined. Germline CDR1 is SGHDN and CDR2 is FVKESK. There are 17 residues in the CDR3. Trimming took off 3 bases at V and 4 bases at J, with 18 bases between the two ends. The CDR3 is CASSHPLGDESTGELFF. The CDR3 nucleotides are TGTGCCAGCAGCCACCCCCTTGGGGATGAATCCACCGGGGAGCTGTTTTTT.

The rearrangement links TRBV6-4 to TRBJ2-3; 8 bases align to TRBD1. With V trimmed by 11 bases and J by 2 bases, 15 bases remained unmatched. Germline loops: CDR1 MRHNA, CDR2 SNTAGT. The CDR3 extends over 16 amino acids. In nucleotides, the CDR3 is TGTGCCGTTATACAGGGGGGACTCACCTACACAGATACGCAGTATTTT. Translation gives CAVIQGGLTYTDTQYF.

The chain employs TRBV19 and TRBJ1-2; TRBD1 matches 9 bases. The CDR3 totals 14 residues. V lost 4 bases, J lost 8 bases, and 8 bases stayed unmatched. Germline V gives CDR1 LNHDA, CDR2 SQIVND (reference sequence). The CDR3 loop reads CASSTRDRVRGYTF. The CDR3 bases are TGTGCCAGTAGTACCCGGGACAGGGTACGGGGCTACACCTTC.

This sequence joins TRBV4-1 and TRBJ1-2, with D uncertain. V lost 0 bases, J lost 3 bases, and 20 bases lay in between. Germline CDR1 reads MGHRA; CDR2 reads YSYEKL. This CDR3 spans 18 amino acids. As DNA, the CDR3 is TGCGCCAGCAGCCAAGAGGCGGGAGCCGCCCGAAGGGACTATGGCTACACCTTC. Its protein is CASSQEAGAARRDYGYTF.

The chain carries TRBV29-1 and TRBJ2-2; D is undetermined. Deletions cut 3 bases from V and 2 bases from J, with 7 bases between. Germline assignment: CDR1 SQVTM and CDR2 ANQGSEA. The CDR3 totals 13 residues. This CDR3 reads CSVDGFNTGELFF. As DNA, the CDR3 is TGCAGCGTTGACGGATTTAACACCGGGGAGCTGTTTTTT.

Concerning this clone itself: Other DNA variants within this sample encode the same CDR3. V gene TRBV11-2 combines with J gene TRBJ2-2; D gene unclear. This CDR3 has 12 amino acids. Germline CDR1 and CDR2: SGHAT and FQNNGV. The V gene lost 5 bases and the J gene lost 9 bases, with 10 bases spanning the gap. The CDR3 loop reads CASSLGHRELFF. CDR3 nucleotides: TGTGCCAGCAGCCTGGGCCACCGGGAGCTGTTTTTT.

The chain links TRBV9 to TRBJ2-3; possible D gene TRBD2, 5 bases. This CDR3 spans 10 amino acids. Germline values: CDR1 SGDLS, CDR2 YYNGEE. V lost 9 bases to trimming and J lost 9 bases, with 11 bases between them. The chain's CDR3 is CATTRGTQYF. The DNA of the CDR3 is TGTGCCACCACCCGAGGGACGCAGTATTTT.

V and J are TRBV4-1 and TRBJ2-2, with 8 positions matching TRBD1. CDR1 is MGHRA, CDR2 YSYEKL, per germline. The J segment lost 2 bases and the V segment lost 4 bases, leaving 6 bases of the junction unmatched. The CDR3 loop spans 16 amino acids. Here the CDR3 reads CASSPRDRSNTGELFF. The CDR3 DNA reads as TGCGCCAGCAGCCCCCGGGACAGGAGTAACACCGGGGAGCTGTTTTTT.

This clone was detected once. V is TRBV2 and J is TRBJ2-3; D is possibly TRBD1 or TRBD2 (5 bases each). V was clipped by 4 bases and J by 4 bases, with 12 bases between them. This CDR3 spans 14 amino acids. Looked up from germline, CDR1 is SNHLY and CDR2 is FYNNEI. The CDR3 here is CASSGGAGADTQYF. The DNA of the CDR3 is TGTGCCAGCAGTGGGGGCGCCGGGGCAGATACGCAGTATTTT.

This clone turned up a few times. The rearrangement uses TRBV19 and TRBJ1-1; no clear D. Between the trimmed V and J ends, which lost 6 bases and 1 base, there was a span of 12 bases. Germline loops: CDR1 LNHDA, CDR2 SQIVND (reference sequence). The CDR3 is made up of 14 amino acids. CDR3 in DNA: TGTGCCAGTAGATCCGGACGGAGGAACACTGAAGCTTTCTTT. Its translation is CASRSGRRNTEAFF.

V usage is TRBV18 and J usage is TRBJ2-2; no clear D gene. The germline V gene encodes CDR1 KGHSH and CDR2 LQKENI. The CDR3 totals 15 residues. V gave up 2 bases and J gave up 1 base, with 8 bases separating them. CDR3 in DNA: TGTGCCAGCTCACCATTAGATCAGAACACCGGGGAGCTGTTTTTT. This codes for CASSPLDQNTGELFF.

This clone occurred a few times. V and J are TRBV19 and TRBJ2-7, with no clear D. Germline V lookup: CDR1 LNHDA, CDR2 SQIVND (reference sequence). This CDR3 is built from 12 residues. Trimming removed 7 bases at V and 2 bases at J, with 9 bases between. This CDR3 reads CASIDRAYEQYF. CDR3 sequence (DNA): TGTGCCAGTATAGACCGAGCCTACGAGCAGTACTTC.

Here the CDR3 reads CASSIYGTALPYEQYF. CDR3 nucleotide sequence: TGTGCCAGCAGCATCTACGGGACAGCCTTACCCTACGAGCAGTACTTC. The chain combines TRBV7-2 with TRBJ2-7; the match to TRBD1 covers 7 bases. The J segment lost 2 bases and the V segment lost 5 bases, leaving 12 bases of the junction unmatched. The CDR3 consists of 16 residues. CDR1 is SGHTA and CDR2 is FQGNSA in the germline V gene. Together with reference TRBV7-2 and TRBJ2-7, the CDR3 gives the full variable domain: GAGVSQSPSNKVTEKGKDVELRCDPISGHTALYWYRQSLGQGLEFLIYFQGNSAPDKSGLPSDRFSAERTGGSVSTLTIQRTQQEDSAVYLCASSIYGTALPYEQYFGPGTRLTVT.

The V call is TRBV9, the J call TRBJ1-5; 7 bases agree with TRBD1. The CDR3 extends over 14 amino acids. The germline gives CDR1 SGDLS, CDR2 YYNGEE. V shed 5 bases and J 6 bases; nucleotides not matched to a gene: 8. The CDR3 region has the DNA TGTGCCAGCAGTTGGGACAGCTCCCCTCAGCCCCAGCATTTT. As protein: CASSWDSSPQPQHF.

The chain uses TRBV6-5 and TRBJ1-1; D gene unclear. The V and J ends lost 6 bases and 0 bases respectively, with 5 bases between them. The CDR3 has 12 residues. Germline V lookup: CDR1 MNHEY, CDR2 SVGAGI. CDR3 sequence (DNA): TGTGCCAGCAGGAAGATGAACACTGAAGCTTTCTTT. Its translation: CASRKMNTEAFF.

This clone has more than one count but fewer than ten. The chain has TRBV7-9 and TRBJ1-2, with D perhaps TRBD1 (5 bases). Germline V lookup: CDR1 SEHNR, CDR2 FQNEAQ (reference sequence). This CDR3 contains 14 residues. V was clipped by 2 bases and J by 7 bases, with 14 bases between them. The CDR3 reads CASSLRGGNGGYTF. CDR3 nucleotides: TGTGCCAGCAGCTTAAGGGGAGGGAACGGTGGCTACACCTTC.